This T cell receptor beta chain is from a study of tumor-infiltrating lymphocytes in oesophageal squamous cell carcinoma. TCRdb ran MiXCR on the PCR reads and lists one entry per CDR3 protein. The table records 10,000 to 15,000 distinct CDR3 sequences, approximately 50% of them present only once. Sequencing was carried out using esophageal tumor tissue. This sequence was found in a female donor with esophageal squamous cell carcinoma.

This CDR3 reads CASRSGGGDTQYF. CDR3 DNA sequence: TGTGCCAGCCGAAGCGGTGGGGGAGATACGCAGTATTTT. This chain joins TRBV7-2 and TRBJ2-3; D possibly uses TRBD1 or TRBD2 (5 bases each). The CDR3 runs 13 residues. Germline CDR1 SGHTA, CDR2 FQGNSA. Between the trimmed V and J ends, which lost 8 bases and 5 bases, there was a span of 14 bases.